Each of the 20 T cell receptor beta chains below was sequenced from the same sample in a study of T cells in localized non-small cell lung cancer. Assay used: immunoSEQ multiplex PCR; TCRdb lists only in-frame clones, some missing. The table shows about 59,000 clones, with 91% occurring only once. The source material was peripheral blood, sampled before any cancer treatment. These receptors came from a man aged 40-75 years with stage I lung adenocarcinoma.

This rearrangement joins TRBV7-3 to TRBJ2-2; a possible D gene is TRBD1 (6 bases). Germline loops: CDR1 SGHTA, CDR2 FQGTGA. There are 14 residues in the CDR3. The ends were cut back, 2 bases at V and 6 bases at J, with 10 bases in the middle. The chain's CDR3 is CASSLSRGAGELFF. The CDR3 DNA is TGTGCCAGCAGCTTATCCAGGGGCGCCGGGGAGCTGTTTTTT.

The chain uses TRBV18 and TRBJ2-5; D gene ambiguous. The CDR3 runs to 13 residues. Germline V CDR1 and CDR2: KGHSH, LQKENI. Trimming pared 2 bases from V and 5 bases from J, leaving 9 bases between. The CDR3 here is CASSPFGVETQYF. The CDR3 DNA follows: TGTGCCAGCTCACCATTTGGGGTGGAGACCCAGTACTTC.

The chain combines TRBV9 with TRBJ2-7; no firm D call. The CDR3 is 15 amino acids. The germline gives CDR1 SGDLS, CDR2 YYNGEE. Trimming left V 3 bases short and J 0 bases short, with 13 bases between. CDR3 in amino acids: CASSAFPGTSYEQYF. Here the CDR3 DNA reads TGTGCCAGCAGCGCTTTCCCAGGCACCTCCTACGAGCAGTACTTC.

This clone was observed once. The chain employs TRBV5-1 and TRBJ2-7, with D tentatively TRBD1 (6 bases). CDR3 length: 13 amino acids. The V end lost 6 bases, the J end lost 3 bases, and 13 bases lay between the germline ends. CDR1 and CDR2 from the germline V gene are SGHRS and YFSETQ. This CDR3 is CASKGGPDYEQYF. The CDR3 bases are TGCGCCAGCAAAGGGGGTCCCGACTACGAGCAGTACTTC. Drawing the rest from reference TRBV5-1 and TRBJ2-7, the complete variable domain is KAGVTQTPRYLIKTRGQQVTLSCSPISGHRSVSWYQQTPGQGLQFLFEYFSETQRNKGNFPGRFSGRQFSNSRSEMNVSTLELGDSALYLCASKGGPDYEQYFGPGTRLTVT.

The V call is TRBV28, the J call TRBJ1-3, with a possible D match to TRBD1 (5 bases). Germline assignment: CDR1 MDHEN and CDR2 SYDVKM. V was pared by 4 bases and J by 0 bases, with 10 bases between. The CDR3 has 15 amino acids. The CDR3 DNA reads TGTGCCAGCAGTTCCTTGGACATCTCTGGAAACACCATATATTTT. Its translation is CASSSLDISGNTIYF. Using reference TRBV28 and TRBJ1-3 for the parts outside the CDR3, the full variable domain is DVKVTQSSRYLVKRTGEKVFLECVQDMDHENMFWYRQDPGLGLRLIYFSYDVKMKEKGDIPEGYSVSREKKERFSLILESASTNQTSMYLCASSSLDISGNTIYFGEGSWLTVV.

The chain joins TRBV4-3 to TRBJ2-2; D is undetermined. CDR3 length: 16 amino acids. V dropped 1 base and J dropped 1 base, with 10 bases sitting between them. Germline CDR1 reads LGHNA; CDR2 reads YSLEER. CDR3 region: CASSQAPDGNTGELFF. Here the CDR3 DNA reads TGCGCCAGCAGCCAAGCGCCGGACGGGAACACCGGGGAGCTGTTTTTT.

The rearrangement uses TRBV28 and TRBJ1-4; TRBD1 matches at 9 bases. Germline trimming cut 10 bases from V and 6 bases from J; bases unmatched to any gene: 6. CDR1 is MDHEN, CDR2 SYDVKM, per germline. The CDR3 runs 13 residues. The CDR3 DNA sequence: TGTGCCACTAGGGACAGGGCCTATGAAAAACTGTTTTTT. Translation gives CATRDRAYEKLFF. The whole variable domain, filled in from reference TRBV28 and TRBJ1-4, reads DVKVTQSSRYLVKRTGEKVFLECVQDMDHENMFWYRQDPGLGLRLIYFSYDVKMKEKGDIPEGYSVSREKKERFSLILESASTNQTSMYLCATRDRAYEKLFFGSGTQLSVL.

The chain has TRBV5-4 and TRBJ2-7; D is unclear. Deletions cut 0 bases from V and 1 base from J, with 8 bases between. There are 14 residues in the CDR3. The germline CDR1 and CDR2 sequences are SGHNT and YYREEE (reference sequence). The CDR3 protein is CASSLGGQSYEQYF. DNA for the CDR3: TGTGCCAGCAGCTTGGGGGGTCAATCCTACGAGCAGTACTTC.

This chain uses TRBV5-8 with TRBJ1-1; D perhaps matches TRBD1 (5 bases). Trimming pared 1 base from V and 2 bases from J, leaving 12 bases between. There are 15 residues in the CDR3. CDR1 SGHTS and CDR2 YDEGEE come from the germline V gene. This CDR3 reads CASSLRGAGNTEAFF. The CDR3 DNA is TGTGCCAGCAGCTTGAGGGGAGCCGGTAACACTGAAGCTTTCTTT.

The CDR3 region has the DNA TGTGCCAGCAGGGTCCCAGAAGCGGGTAACGAGCAGTACTTC. Amino acid sequence: CASRVPEAGNEQYF. The J gene is TRBJ2-7, the V gene TRBV2; the D gene is possibly TRBD2 (6 bases). The CDR3 loop spans 14 amino acids. The germline V gene encodes CDR1 SNHLY and CDR2 FYNNEI. V was shortened by 6 bases and J by 5 bases, with 17 bases between the two germline ends.

The chain employs TRBV7-9 and TRBJ1-1, with unresolved D. The germline V gene has CDR1 SEHNR and CDR2 FQNEAQ (reference sequence). The V and J ends lost 5 bases and 2 bases respectively, with 6 bases between them. The CDR3 sequence is 12 residues long. Here the CDR3 reads CASSRINTEAFF. The CDR3 bases are TGTGCCAGCAGCCGAATAAACACTGAAGCTTTCTTT.

CDR3 sequence: CASRTGTADVYGYTF. CDR3 sequence (DNA): TGTGCCAGCAGAACCGGGACAGCCGACGTCTATGGCTACACCTTC. The V call is TRBV2, the J call TRBJ1-2; 7 bases agree with TRBD1. This CDR3 comprises 15 residues. Germline V CDR1 and CDR2: SNHLY, FYNNEI. Germline trimming cut 6 bases from V and 4 bases from J; bases unmatched to any gene: 11.

The V and J genes are TRBV6-6 and TRBJ2-2, with 9 bases aligning to TRBD1. Trimming at V came to 4 bases and at J to 4 bases, leaving 4 bases not matched to a gene. The germline gives CDR1 MNHNY, CDR2 SVGAGI (reference sequence). The CDR3 runs to 15 residues. The CDR3 sequence: CASSSEQGATGELFF. CDR3 DNA: TGTGCCAGCAGTTCCGAACAGGGGGCCACCGGGGAGCTGTTTTTT.

This chain joins TRBV7-3 and TRBJ2-1; a weak D match, TRBD2 (6 bases). Germline CDR1 SGHTA, CDR2 FQGTGA. The length of the CDR3 is 18 residues. V was clipped by 1 base and J by 8 bases, with 24 bases between them. The CDR3 coding sequence is TGTGCCAGCAGCTTAAACCCCCCCTCGGAGGGAGCTATAGATGAGCAGTTCTTC. Its translation is CASSLNPPSEGAIDEQFF.

The rearrangement links TRBV30 to TRBJ1-1, with 8 bases identical to TRBD1. The CDR3 spans 13 residues. Per germline, CDR1 GTSNPN and CDR2 SVGIG (reference sequence). With 8 bases clipped from V and 0 bases from J, the junction kept 5 bases outside the gene matches. The CDR3 nucleotides read TGTGCCGGGGGGGGACAGGTGAACACTGAAGCTTTCTTT. Its translation: CAGGGQVNTEAFF.

This clone was observed a single time. The chain couples TRBV9 to TRBJ2-1; no clear D gene. The V end lost 3 bases, the J end lost 6 bases, and 10 bases lay between the germline ends. The CDR3 contains 13 residues. Germline CDR1 SGDLS, CDR2 YYNGEE. CDR3 sequence: CASSATTLNEQFF. CDR3 bases: TGTGCCAGCAGCGCCACAACACTCAATGAGCAGTTCTTC.

The CDR3 protein is CSVSLAGNTGELFF. The CDR3 DNA is TGCAGCGTTTCACTAGCGGGGAACACCGGGGAGCTGTTTTTT. This sequence joins TRBV29-1 and TRBJ2-2; 9 bases match TRBD2. This CDR3 region has 14 residues. The V segment lost 5 bases and the J segment 1 base; nucleotides outside the gene matches: 2. Germline values: CDR1 SQVTM, CDR2 ANQGSEA.

The chain uses TRBV6-6 and TRBJ2-6; the match to TRBD1 covers 7 bases. CDR3 length equals 16 residues. Germline CDR1 and CDR2: MNHNY and SVGAGI (reference sequence). V dropped 7 bases and J dropped 0; count of bases not matched to a gene: 6. CDR3 in DNA: TGTGCCAGCACTCAGACAGGGAGCTCTGGGGCCAACGTCCTGACTTTC. Amino acids: CASTQTGSSGANVLTF.

This chain joins TRBV29-1 and TRBJ1-5, with a tentative D call TRBD1 (5 bases). CDR1 is SQVTM, CDR2 ANQGSEA, per germline. The CDR3 length is 13 residues. Trimming shortened V by 4 bases and J by 6 bases, and 13 bases separated the two germline ends. The CDR3 DNA reads as TGCAGCGTTGCGGGGGGGATGGCTCAGCCCCAGCATTTT. This sequence encodes CSVAGGMAQPQHF.

The CDR3 loop reads CASSLEGGHSNQPQHF. CDR3 sequence (DNA): TGCGCCAGCAGCCTGGAGGGGGGCCATAGCAATCAGCCCCAGCATTTT. This chain connects TRBV5-1 to TRBJ1-5, with D perhaps matching TRBD1 (6 bases). CDR3 length equals 16 residues. Trimming took 4 bases from V and 0 from J, leaving 14 bases between them. The V gene's germline CDR1 is SGHRS and CDR2 YFSETQ.